A selection of T cell receptor beta chains follows, all from one sample in a study of T-cell memory formation after mild COVID-19. TCRdb called the 5' RACE reads again in MiXCR, with one record for every CDR3 protein. This table has 350,000 to 400,000 distinct CDR3 sequences, over 13% appearing once. Sequencing was carried out using PBMCs or a T cell subset sorted from them (not recorded which). Receptors were obtained from a young man who had mild COVID-19 (a few samples of this study predate the infection). Cell type and time point are not known. Each CDR3 is given with its conserved first and last residue. Each record gives: V gene, J gene, CDR3 protein.

V gene: TRBV5-1; J gene: TRBJ1-4; CDR3 protein: CASSKRTPTNEKLFF
V gene: TRBV6-6; J gene: TRBJ2-1; CDR3 protein: CASSYAYREEQFF
V gene: TRBV2; J gene: TRBJ2-7; CDR3 protein: CASSVNGGAVEEQYF
V gene: TRBV29-1; J gene: TRBJ1-1; CDR3 protein: CSAKERWWNTEAFF
V gene: TRBV6-5; J gene: TRBJ2-3; CDR3 protein: CASSYRQPRDTQYF
V gene: TRBV6-4; J gene: TRBJ2-2; CDR3 protein: CASSETRAYTGELFF
V gene: TRBV5-1; J gene: TRBJ2-2; CDR3 protein: CASRIRTSNTGELFF
V gene: TRBV7-2; J gene: TRBJ1-5; CDR3 protein: CASSETGQGRQPQHF
V gene: TRBV18; J gene: TRBJ2-5; CDR3 protein: CASSPEGQVAGQYF
V gene: TRBV6-2/TRBV6-3; J gene: TRBJ2-5; CDR3 protein: CASSYPPGLSAPGGGTQYF
V gene: TRBV7-9; J gene: TRBJ2-5; CDR3 protein: CASSLRGGWETQYF
V gene: TRBV7-6; J gene: TRBJ2-5; CDR3 protein: CASSWRGAGETQYF
V gene: TRBV2; J gene: TRBJ2-1; CDR3 protein: CASRDSYNEQFF
V gene: TRBV5-1; J gene: TRBJ1-2; CDR3 protein: CASSPEDPADGYTF
V gene: TRBV7-2; J gene: TRBJ1-5; CDR3 protein: CASRGTGILNQPQHF
V gene: TRBV3-1; J gene: TRBJ2-2; CDR3 protein: CASSLNRDGELFF
V gene: TRBV4-1; J gene: TRBJ2-1; CDR3 protein: CASSHGGLNEQFF
V gene: TRBV6-5; J gene: TRBJ1-1; CDR3 protein: CASSYFGWNTEAFF